This T cell receptor (beta chain) came from a study of blood T cell repertoires in COVID-19. The CDR3 covers 14 residues. The germline V and J ends were trimmed by 6 bases and 8 bases, with 19 bases remaining between them. CDR1 and CDR2 (germline): MDHEN, SYDVKM. Authors' analysis steps: Amplification with reference gene primers provided the estimates of nucleated cell counts. The protocol was immunoSEQ multiplex PCR, while the TCRdb copy is restricted to in-frame clones and leaves out a portion. V, J and clone size were drawn from that table, and D and trimming were deduced from the DNA. The sample carries about 140,000 clones, approximately 90% recorded once.

V usage is TRBV28 and J usage is TRBJ1-1; perhaps TRBD1 as D (5 bases). Sequenced input: peripheral blood. This TCR was recovered from a human donor in a cohort sampled during active COVID-19. CDR3 nucleotides: TGTGCCAGCAGCGTTACCACTACAGGTTCCGAAGCTTTCTTT. This translates into CASSVTTTGSEAFF.